The following is a T cell receptor (beta chain) sequence with its context. Trimming cost V 2 bases and J 0 bases, with 8 bases left between them. This CDR3 has 14 amino acids. The germline gives CDR1 SGHDT, CDR2 YYEEEE. In the study's own analysis: Cell counts per sample came from amplifying reference gene primers. Data came from immunoSEQ multiplex PCR; TCRdb stores just in-frame clones and leaves some out. The DNA gave D and trimming, while V, J and clone size come from that table. Of roughly 100,000 clones listed, over 75% are singletons. The data stem from a study of blood T cell repertoires in COVID-19. Overall study: The origin of the acute and convalescent COVID-19 samples was the United States, Italy and Spain. PBMCs, B-cell-depleted T cells, or T cells were the source of the cDNA or gDNA that made up the material.

Source material: peripheral blood. The V call is TRBV5-6, the J call TRBJ1-1; D is ambiguous. The receptor comes from a man aged 50 or older with acute or convalescent COVID-19. Here the CDR3 reads CASSFRGMNTEAFF. CDR3 nucleotides: TGTGCCAGCAGCTTCCGCGGAATGAACACTGAAGCTTTCTTT.